One sample yielded the 8 T cell receptor beta chains listed below, sequenced in a study of blood T cells in healthy people across ages. The authors ran a second PCR of about 7 to 11 cycles using a sample-barcoded 5' primer and a J-beta primer mix. TCRdb processed the 5' RACE reads anew with MiXCR; each CDR3 protein has one entry. The sample includes under 800,000 distinct CDR3 sequences, roughly 45% of them seen just once. The sample consisted of blood. The receptors originated from a woman aged 55-69 years in good health.

This clonotype was picked up a small number of times. V and J are TRBV5-1 and TRBJ2-3; 10 bases agree with TRBD2. CDR3 size: 16 residues. CDR1 and CDR2 (germline): SGHRS, YFSETQ. The V gene end was trimmed by 2 bases and the J gene end by 6 bases; junction bases not matched to a gene: 9. CDR3 bases: TGCGCCAGCAGCTTAGGGGGGCCTAGCGGGAGTGATACGCAGTATTTT. This translates into CASSLGGPSGSDTQYF.

Comment on this clonotype: One junction end does not reproduce the germline sequence, and a read error may be involved. This rearrangement joins TRBV27 to TRBJ2-5, with D possibly matching TRBD2 (5 bases). Germline assignment: CDR1 MNHEY and CDR2 SMNVEV (reference sequence). This CDR3 region has 14 residues. CDR3 sequence reads: CACSLASTLETQYF. DNA for the CDR3: TGTGCCTGCAGTTTAGCGTCAACACTAGAGACCCAGTACTTC.

This clonotype has only a few counts. The chain couples TRBV6-2 or TRBV6-3 to TRBJ2-5; D might be TRBD2 (7 bases). Germline-derived CDR1 and CDR2 are MNHEY and SVGEGT. V was clipped by 6 bases and J by 3 bases, with 17 bases between them. The CDR3 is 15 residues long. In DNA, the CDR3 is TGTGCCAGCAGAGAACGCCGGGGGGCAAAAGAGACCCAGTACTTC. This translates into CASRERRGAKETQYF.

V usage is TRBV28 and J usage is TRBJ2-6; 11 nucleotides agree with TRBD2. The CDR3 spans 18 residues. J gave up 0 bases and V 6 bases, and 7 bases lay outside the gene matches. CDR1 and CDR2 (germline): MDHEN, SYDVKM. The CDR3 loop is CASRMRLAGISGANVLTF. The CDR3 DNA follows: TGTGCCAGCAGGATGCGACTAGCGGGGATCTCTGGGGCCAACGTCCTGACTTTC.

The chain links TRBV12-3 or TRBV12-4 to TRBJ1-2, with D uncertain. Deletions cut 3 bases from V and 8 bases from J, with 10 bases between. The CDR3 runs to 12 residues. The CDR3 DNA follows: TGTGCCAGCAGTTTCCGTGGAGTGGGCTACACCTTC. This gives the protein CASSFRGVGYTF.

The genes are TRBV7-3 and TRBJ1-1; D is unclear. The CDR3 has 15 residues. With 5 bases removed from V and 4 bases from J, the gap between germline ends came to 17 bases. Germline V gene data show CDR1 as SGHTA and CDR2 as FQGTGA. The CDR3 DNA reads as TGTGCCAGCAGCCCCACGGGTAGAGAGGGCACTGAAGCTTTCTTT. It translates to CASSPTGREGTEAFF. The full variable domain, completed using reference TRBV7-3 and TRBJ1-1, is GAGVSQTPSNKVTEKGKYVELRCDPISGHTALYWYRQSLGQGPEFLIYFQGTGAADDSGLPNDRFFAVRPEGSVSTLKIQRTERGDSAVYLCASSPTGREGTEAFFGQGTRLTVV.

In this sample, this clonotype turned up a few times. This sequence joins TRBV3-1 and TRBJ2-7; TRBD2 aligns across 8 bases. The CDR3 spans 15 residues. CDR1 is LGHDT and CDR2 is YNNKEL in the germline V gene (reference sequence). Trimming at V came to 4 bases and at J to 2 bases, leaving 7 bases not matched to a gene. CDR3 coding DNA: TGTGCCAGCAGCCCCGGTACAGCGGGGGCCTACGAGCAGTACTTC. It encodes CASSPGTAGAYEQYF.

This clonotype was seen a handful of times. Written as DNA, the CDR3 is TGTGCCAGCAGCTTAGCTGGCGGGGGAAGCACAGATACGCAGTATTTT. Translation gives CASSLAGGGSTDTQYF. The V call is TRBV7-9, the J call TRBJ2-3, with 7 bases that match TRBD2. J was trimmed by 0 bases and V by 0 bases; bases with no gene match: 3. This CDR3 comprises 16 residues. Germline assignment: CDR1 SEHNR and CDR2 FQNEAQ (reference sequence).